The 11 T cell receptor beta chains below come from one sample, sequenced in a study of blood T cell repertoires in COVID-19. Sequencing used immunoSEQ multiplex PCR; TCRdb keeps in-frame clones, though not all of them. The data show 220,000 or so clones, 85% seen once. Sequences were obtained from peripheral blood. These receptors originate from a man in his forties or fifties who had recovered from COVID-19.

The V call is TRBV2, the J call TRBJ2-7; D may be TRBD1 (6 bases). Trimming cost V 7 bases and J 0 bases, with 13 bases left between them. The CDR3 covers 14 residues. Germline-derived CDR1 and CDR2 are SNHLY and FYNNEI. CDR3 in amino acids: CASKETGSSYEQYF. DNA for the CDR3: TGTGCCAGCAAGGAAACAGGGAGCTCCTACGAGCAGTACTTC.

This chain uses TRBV6-4 with TRBJ2-3, with 8 bases that match TRBD1. V shed 1 base and J 4 bases; nucleotides not matched to a gene: 7. This CDR3 is built from 16 residues. Germline V CDR1 and CDR2: MRHNA, SNTAGT. CDR3 bases: TGTGCCAGCAGTGACTTGGACAGGGTATGTGCAGATACGCAGTATTTT. Translated: CASSDLDRVCADTQYF.

V is TRBV3-1 (or the pseudogene TRBV3-2) and J is TRBJ1-5; tentative D call: TRBD1 (6 bases). The length of the CDR3 is 14 residues. Trimming removed 1 base at V and 7 bases at J, with 11 bases between. Looked up from germline, CDR1 is LGHDT and CDR2 is YNNKEL (reference sequence). The CDR3 loop is CASSQGGGGQPQHF. The CDR3 nucleotides read TGTGCCAGCAGCCAAGGGGGAGGGGGGCAGCCCCAGCATTTT.

The rearrangement links TRBV3-1 (or the pseudogene TRBV3-2) to TRBJ2-7; 14 bases map to TRBD2. The CDR3 covers 19 residues. J lost 0 bases, V lost 4 bases, and 11 bases had no gene match. Germline V gene sequence: CDR1 LGHDT, CDR2 YNNKEL (reference sequence). CDR3 loop: CASSPPTSGRASGSYEQYF. CDR3 bases: TGTGCCAGCAGCCCTCCGACTAGCGGGAGGGCCAGCGGCTCCTACGAGCAGTACTTC.

The rearrangement uses TRBV7-8 and TRBJ2-7; 10 bases match TRBD1. The CDR3 length is 13 residues. Germline CDR1 reads SGHVS; CDR2 reads FQNEAQ. The junction had 3 bases not matched to a gene; V was cut back by 5 bases and J by 5 bases. The CDR3 protein is CASSLTGGNEQYF. CDR3 DNA sequence: TGTGCCAGCAGCCTGACAGGGGGCAACGAGCAGTACTTC.

The gene calls are TRBV5-1 and TRBJ1-4; 7 nucleotides align to TRBD1. Germline loops: CDR1 SGHRS, CDR2 YFSETQ. The CDR3 runs 15 residues. The trim removed 4 bases at V and 3 bases at J, leaving 6 bases unmatched. CDR3 sequence: CASSLGQASNEKLFF. The DNA of the CDR3 is TGCGCCAGCAGCCTCGGACAGGCCTCTAATGAAAAACTGTTTTTT.

The chain has TRBV7-9 and TRBJ1-5; D is unclear. Germline CDR1 is SEHNR and CDR2 is FQNEAQ (reference sequence). V was pared by 2 bases and J by 5 bases, with 10 bases between. The CDR3 extends over 14 amino acids. The CDR3 is CASSLSAGHQPQHF. The DNA of the CDR3 is TGTGCCAGCAGCTTATCGGCAGGCCATCAGCCCCAGCATTTT.

The rearrangement uses TRBV30 and TRBJ1-2; D is unclear. The CDR3 has 12 amino acids. Germline CDR1 reads GTSNPN; CDR2 reads SVGIG (reference sequence). V lost 2 bases and J 1 base, leaving 5 bases between the germline ends. The CDR3 protein is CAWSSSNYGYTF. In nucleotides, the CDR3 is TGTGCCTGGAGTTCCAGTAACTATGGCTACACCTTC.

CDR3 bases: TGTGCCAGTAAAGATGAGGGAAGTTCACCCCTCCACTTT. As protein: CASKDEGSSPLHF. The chain is built from TRBV19 and TRBJ1-6; unclear D gene. Germline V gives CDR1 LNHDA, CDR2 SQIVND (reference sequence). Trimming cost V 7 bases and J 9 bases, with 13 bases left between them. This CDR3 has 13 amino acids.

This chain joins TRBV18 and TRBJ1-3; D unclear. The CDR3 loop spans 13 amino acids. Germline V gene sequence: CDR1 KGHSH, CDR2 LQKENI. Trimming removed 3 bases from V and 3 bases from J, with 6 bases in between. The CDR3 is CASSPGDGNTIYF. In DNA form, the CDR3 reads TGTGCCAGCTCACCGGGAGATGGAAACACCATATATTTT.

This clone was detected only once. The V call is TRBV4-1, the J call TRBJ2-3, with D tentatively TRBD2 (6 bases). Germline V lookup: CDR1 MGHRA, CDR2 YSYEKL. V was clipped by 3 bases and J by 5 bases, with 15 bases between them. This CDR3 region has 15 residues. CDR3 loop: CASSQEGLVGDTQYF. CDR3 DNA: TGCGCCAGCAGCCAGGAGGGGCTGGTTGGAGATACGCAGTATTTT.